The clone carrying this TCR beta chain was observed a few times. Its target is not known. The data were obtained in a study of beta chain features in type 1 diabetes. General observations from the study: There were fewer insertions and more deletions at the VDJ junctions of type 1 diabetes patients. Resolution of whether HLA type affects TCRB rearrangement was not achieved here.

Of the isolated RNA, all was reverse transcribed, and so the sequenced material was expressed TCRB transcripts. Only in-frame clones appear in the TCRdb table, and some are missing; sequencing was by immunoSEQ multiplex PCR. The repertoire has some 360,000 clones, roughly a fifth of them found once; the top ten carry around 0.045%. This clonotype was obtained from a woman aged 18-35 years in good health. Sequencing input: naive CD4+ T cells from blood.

CDR3 nucleotide sequence: TGTGCCATCGGGGCCTGGGGAACTGAAGCTTTCTTT. Residues: CAIGAWGTEAFF. V and J are TRBV10-3 and TRBJ1-1; possible D gene TRBD1, 5 bases. CDR1 and CDR2 from the germline V gene are ENHRY and SYGVKD. The CDR3 covers 12 residues. Trimming removed 8 bases at V and 5 bases at J, with 12 bases between.